This T cell receptor beta chain originates from a study of CD8+CD57+ T cells in acquired aplastic anemia. The overall study: The mean DNA yield obtained from sorted CD4+ and CD8+ cells came to 3 to 3.5 ug. Findings and caveats of the study: There were fewer than 35 CD8+ CDR3 sequences that occurred in both patients and controls. A significant difference in CD8+ Simpson's diversity between patients and controls was not found.

Investigators profiled TCR beta VDJ and CDR3 from genomic DNA template. TCRdb processed the reads anew with MiXCR; each CDR3 protein has one entry. The sample has 250,000 to 300,000 distinct CDR3 sequences, approximately 56% seen once. This CDR3 spans 15 amino acids. V lost 5 bases, J lost 0 bases, and 4 bases stayed unmatched. Germline V gene sequence: CDR1 SNHLY, CDR2 FYNNEI. Concerning this clonotype: Its antigen is unidentified.

Material for sequencing was sorted CD4+, CD8+, or CD8+CD57+ T cells (not recorded which) from PBMCs. This receptor was identified in a human donor with severe aplastic anemia or a healthy control (not recorded which). The V call is TRBV2, the J call TRBJ2-1; 7 bases align to TRBD1. The CDR3 DNA reads TGTGCCAGCAGTTGGGACAGAAACTCCTACAATGAGCAGTTCTTC. Translated, it gives CASSWDRNSYNEQFF.